This T cell receptor beta chain was identified during a study of T cells after yellow fever vaccination. For the study at large: Preparing low-cell-number fractions relied on SMART-Seq v4 Ultra Low Input.

MiXCR, applied by TCRdb to the 5' RACE reads, yields one record per CDR3 protein. The table includes about 260,000 distinct CDR3 sequences, roughly 5.6% detected once. The CDR3 loop spans 19 amino acids. Looked up from germline, CDR1 is SGHTA and CDR2 is FQGNSA. Germline trimming cut 0 bases from V and 6 bases from J; bases unmatched to any gene: 15. Only a few counts were recorded for this clonotype. The chain links TRBV7-2 to TRBJ2-1; 9 bases are shared with TRBD2. The source of this sequence is a man aged 18-30 years who received the YFV17D yellow fever vaccine. The sequencing here drew on CD4+ T cells sorted from PBMCs, taken on the day of the yellow fever booster vaccination. The CDR3 reads CASSLAPGGGAQRANEQFF. The DNA of the CDR3 is TGTGCCAGCAGCTTAGCCCCCGGCGGGGGGGCCCAACGGGCCAATGAGCAGTTCTTC.